This is a list of T cell receptor beta chains from one sample in a study of blood T cell repertoires in COVID-19. The repertoire was sequenced with immunoSEQ multiplex PCR; TCRdb's copy has only in-frame clones and lacks some. Of 200,000 or so clones in the sample, around 86% are singletons; the top ten hold 4% to 5.5%. What was sequenced was peripheral blood. The receptors derive from a human donor in a cohort sampled during active COVID-19. The CDR3 runs from the conserved cysteine through the conserved F or W.

V,length,CDR3
TRBV30,13,CAWSYGGNQPQHF
TRBV5-1,15,CASSLAGTGGTEAFF
TRBV28,15,CASSRRGSGRYEQYF
TRBV6-6,19,CASSQIGTPGGSYNSPLHF
TRBV5-1,14,CASTVGPTNTEAFF
TRBV19,14,CASNLGGMNTEAFF
TRBV24-1,13,CATSVGAYEKLFF
TRBV19,13,CASSRDRAYEQYF
TRBV7-3,15,CASSSFSGGDNEQFF
TRBV30,13,CACPPPGRYGYTF
TRBV9,14,CASSVGGGKETQYF
TRBV2,14,CASRGGLAAYEQYF
TRBV5-1,15,CASSLYTSNTGELFF
TRBV18,16,CASSGTGAPVNEKLFF
TRBV27,14,CASSEGAPQQPQHF
TRBV28,17,CASSLTYSWGDGTEAFF
TRBV6-5,13,CASDDSFTGELFF
TRBV4-2,15,CASSRNRGPNQPQHF
TRBV11-2,15,CASSHRTSGHYEQYF
TRBV27,14,CASSYRGPTDEQYF
TRBV6-1,15,CASSEAATGGVEQYF
TRBV28,14,CASSRSGTSYEQYF
TRBV7-2,14,CASSPGLTGNEQFF
TRBV19,14,CASSMGGRGTEAFF
TRBV6-7,19,CASEYPGEERGTMNTEAFF
TRBV18,16,CASSRKVTSGTDEQFF
TRBV4-3,17,CASSQDSGTENYNEQFF
TRBV28,12,CASQEPHNEQFF
TRBV7-2,14,CASSSRTGNQPQHF
TRBV24-1,15,CATSDPDRGRHGYTF
TRBV28,15,CASSSQGLKIYEQYF
TRBV7-6,15,CASSSGLAGGWEQFF
TRBV29-1,14,CSVDGQGYTGELFF
TRBV6-4,11,CASSGGAETFF
TRBV10-3,15,CAISETGQGVYEQYF
TRBV18,12,CASSSDREQAFF
TRBV5-5,17,CASSLHSSGFPFPRKYF
TRBV27,13,CATAGLGNTEAFF
TRBV6-5,12,CASMKGVGEEYF
TRBV6-5,13,CASSYGPRQSEHF
TRBV25-1,16,CASSEWNSASSYEQYF